Shown below are 9 T cell receptor beta chains from a single sample sequenced in a study of blood T cells in healthy people across ages. The second PCR ran roughly 6 to 11 cycles with a sample-barcoded 5' primer and J-beta primers. One entry per CDR3 protein results from TCRdb running MiXCR on the 5' RACE reads. The sample consists of around 990,000 distinct CDR3 sequences, under 40% of them appearing once. Sequencing used blood. All receptors derive from a man between 18 and 29 years old in good health.

The CDR3 DNA reads as TGCAGCGTTATAAAACAGGGCGTGGACACTGAAGCTTTCTTT. It translates to CSVIKQGVDTEAFF. The rearrangement uses TRBV29-1 and TRBJ1-1, with D possibly matching TRBD1 (6 bases). V lost 5 bases to trimming and J lost 3 bases, with 16 bases between them. The CDR3 is 14 residues long. Germline loops: CDR1 SQVTM, CDR2 ANQGSEA.

This clonotype has just a few counts. J is TRBJ2-1 and V is TRBV4-2; TRBD1 or TRBD2 may be the D gene (5 bases each). CDR3 size: 14 residues. V lost 4 bases to trimming and J lost 8 bases, with 15 bases between them. Germline CDR1 is LGHNA and CDR2 is YNFKEQ. The CDR3 coding sequence is TGTGCCAGCAGCCCTGGGTTGGGGGTTTATGAGCAGTTCTTC. Translation gives CASSPGLGVYEQFF.

This clonotype was seen more than once but under ten times. CDR3 coding DNA: TGTGCCAGCACGGGGACAGGGCCCTCCGGCTACACCTTC. Its protein product is CASTGTGPSGYTF. V usage is TRBV12-3 or TRBV12-4 and J usage is TRBJ1-2; the match to TRBD1 covers 9 bases. The V gene end was trimmed by 7 bases and the J gene end by 8 bases; junction bases not matched to a gene: 8. The CDR3 runs 13 residues.

This chain joins TRBV2 and TRBJ1-1; D is uncertain. Per germline, CDR1 SNHLY and CDR2 FYNNEI. Trimming took off 7 bases at V and 3 bases at J, with 12 bases between the two ends. The CDR3 runs 13 residues. In DNA, the CDR3 is TGTGCCAGCACATGGAGGACGGACACTGAAGCTTTCTTT. Translated: CASTWRTDTEAFF.

This clonotype was counted between two and nine times. This rearrangement joins TRBV5-5 to TRBJ1-4; the D is unclear. The CDR3 runs 16 residues. V lost 0 bases and J 0 bases, leaving 9 bases between the germline ends. The V gene's germline CDR1 is SGHKS and CDR2 YYEKEE (reference sequence). The CDR3 region has the DNA TGTGCCAGCAGCTTGGCCTTGGAGGCAACTAATGAAAAACTGTTTTTT. Residues: CASSLALEATNEKLFF.

This clonotype was seen a handful of times. A read error may produce the germline difference seen at one junction end. V is TRBV7-2 and J is TRBJ2-1; a possible D gene is TRBD1 (5 bases). CDR3 length: 14 amino acids. Germline V gives CDR1 SGHTA, CDR2 FQGNSA. The DNA for the CDR3 is TGTGCCAGCAGCTTAGCGCGGCCGGACAATGGGCAGTTCTTC. Protein product: CASSLARPDNGQFF.

This rearrangement joins TRBV9 to TRBJ2-5; D uncertain. The CDR3 contains 12 residues. Germline V lookup: CDR1 SGDLS, CDR2 YYNGEE. V was trimmed by 2 bases and J by 11 bases, leaving 13 bases between them. The CDR3 region has the DNA TGTGCCAGCAGCGTGGGTTCGAATGAGCAGTACTTC. This sequence encodes CASSVGSNEQYF.

The rearrangement joins TRBV12-3 or TRBV12-4 to TRBJ1-5; D is possibly TRBD1 (6 bases). The CDR3 spans 15 residues. Trimming shortened V by 8 bases and J by 3 bases, and 17 bases separated the two germline ends. CDR3 sequence (DNA): TGTGCCAGCGGCAGGGACACATATACCAATCAGCCCCAGCATTTT. Encoded protein: CASGRDTYTNQPQHF.

This rearrangement joins TRBV7-2 to TRBJ2-1; 8 nucleotides match TRBD2. The CDR3 sequence is 16 residues long. The trim removed 4 bases at V and 2 bases at J, leaving 7 bases unmatched. The germline V gene has CDR1 SGHTA and CDR2 FQGNSA. This CDR3 reads CASSSTAGATYNEQFF. CDR3 in DNA: TGTGCCAGCAGCTCCACAGCGGGGGCGACCTACAATGAGCAGTTCTTC. The variable domain in full, with the rest retrieved from reference TRBV7-2 and TRBJ2-1, is GAGVSQSPSNKVTEKGKDVELRCDPISGHTALYWYRQSLGQGLEFLIYFQGNSAPDKSGLPSDRFSAERTGGSVSTLTIQRTQQEDSAVYLCASSSTAGATYNEQFFGPGTRLTVL.